This T cell receptor (beta chain) was sequenced in a study of T cells in Graves' hyperthyroidism and ophthalmopathy. Points from the study as a whole: In blood, most of the thyroid clonotypes expanded above 0.001 were also present.

Comment on this clonotype: The antigen remains undetermined.

This CDR3 contains 12 residues. Trimming removed 6 bases from V and 7 bases from J, with 12 bases in between. Germline V gene sequence: CDR1 SGHNT, CDR2 YENEEA. RNA transcripts provided the source from which TCR beta CDR3 regions were amplified. TCR CDR3 underwent first-round RT-PCR with the HTBI primer set. TCRdb ran MiXCR on the multiplex PCR reads and lists one entry per CDR3 protein. Of about 300,000 distinct CDR3 sequences listed, roughly a fifth are singletons. The sample was blood. The chain links TRBV11-3 to TRBJ1-2; weak D call: TRBD1 (6 bases). The sequence was obtained from a middle-aged man with Graves' ophthalmopathy. The CDR3 DNA follows: TGTGCCAGCAGTCGACAGGAGGGTGGCTACACCTTC. Amino acid sequence: CASSRQEGGYTF.